This TCR beta chain was retrieved from a study of CD8 T cells in ankylosing spondylitis. Study-level points and caveats: It was reported that disease-linked clones were significantly enriched in matched ankylosing spondylitis synovial fluid. A motif of fewer than ten highly homologous TCR beta variants was seen as apparently characteristic of ankylosing spondylitis blood. CD8+ by phenotype, disease-linked clones were relatively rare in peripheral blood. Prior work had noted some motif variants in reactive arthritis blood and synovial fluid.

The CDR3 is made up of 13 amino acids. In germline, CDR1 is SGHNT, CDR2 YENEEA. J gave up 5 bases and V 3 bases, and 0 bases lay outside the gene matches. Comment on this clonotype: What it binds is not known.

TCRdb passed the 5' RACE reads through MiXCR, listing each CDR3 protein once. The sample yields roughly 120,000 distinct CDR3 sequences, about 6.5% seen once. This rearrangement joins TRBV11-3 to TRBJ2-1; TRBD2 matches at 8 bases. Sequenced: blood, either unsorted or a sorted T cell fraction (not recorded which). This sequence was found in a male donor with ankylosing spondylitis or in good health (not recorded which). The CDR3 is CASSLTSDNEQFF. CDR3 DNA sequence: TGTGCCAGCAGCTTGACTAGCGACAATGAGCAGTTCTTC.